This T cell receptor beta chain is drawn from a study of T cells in Graves' hyperthyroidism and ophthalmopathy. Study-wide results and limits: Model predictions of ophthalmopathy came a median around 7.1 months before onset.

It was RNA transcripts that yielded the amplified TCR beta CDR3 regions. TCR CDR3 underwent first-round RT-PCR with the HTBI primer set. TCRdb re-called the multiplex PCR reads with MiXCR, one entry per CDR3 protein. Here the sample spans 700,000 or so distinct CDR3 sequences, roughly 15% being singletons. Notes on this clonotype: The antigen is unknown.

The CDR3 contains 14 residues. From germline, CDR1 is SEHNR and CDR2 FQNEAQ (reference sequence). V dropped 4 bases and J dropped 4 bases, with 11 bases sitting between them. Stable disease denoted Graves' hyperthyroidism without ophthalmopathy progression within 18 months. The study based diagnoses on clinical symptoms, serum thyroxine and TRAb, thyroid ultrasound and orbital computed tomography. The sample consisted of blood. This TCR was recovered from a man in his late teens or twenties with Graves' hyperthyroidism. V is TRBV7-9 and J is TRBJ1-3, with D hard to call. The CDR3 sequence: CASSSYNPGNTIYF. Written as DNA, the CDR3 is TGTGCCAGCAGCTCATACAACCCCGGAAACACCATATATTTT.